This record concerns one T cell receptor (beta chain) sequence. Its binding antigen is unknown. Base qualities are not recorded, but no much larger clone differs from it by a single base. This sample stems from a study of CD8 T cells in ankylosing spondylitis (dated by TCRdb to 2016 to 2017). Concerning the study at large: T cell receptor beta repertoires were profiled in healthy donors and ankylosing spondylitis patients so that disease-linked TCR variants could be found. The full study cohort comprised 25 ankylosing spondylitis patients and around 100 healthy donors. Peripheral blood was sampled, and synovial fluid was additionally collected from ankylosing spondylitis patients.

What the research found in general, with its limitations: Significant enrichment of the disease-linked clones was reported in matched synovial fluid samples from ankylosing spondylitis patients. Some of the motif variants had been reported before in the synovial fluid and blood of reactive arthritis patients, a finding that suggests common disease-initiation mechanisms. A TCR beta motif made up of seven or eight highly homologous amino acid variants appeared to be characteristic of blood from ankylosing spondylitis patients. A CD8+ phenotype was shown by the disease-linked clones, which were found at relatively low frequencies in peripheral blood.

CDR3 length: 15 amino acids, cysteine to phenylalanine. Solely the CDR3 DNA is kept, with 45 bases framed from the first base. The germline V and J ends show losses of 7 bases and 5 bases respectively, and no gene match explains 9 bases of the junction. Sequenced on an Illumina HiSeq 2500. Quantitative 5'-RACE with molecular barcodes was used to prepare TCR beta libraries. As for how the authors treated the data: To identify disease-linked TCR variants, a new computational method was used, one built on a probabilistic model of VDJ rearrangement. TCRdb reprocessed the public reads (quality trimming at Q25 with fastp, clone calling with MiXCR) and kept in-frame beta chains. Every entry covers one CDR3 protein and lists the most common genes and DNA from its rows. The V and J calls were not made by the authors but by TCRdb's processing. The sample data list roughly 100,000 distinct CDR3 sequences, and about 8.3% of these were observed just once. The ten largest account for 9.9% of the sample.

This TCR was recovered from a male donor with ankylosing spondylitis or in good health (not recorded which). The sequenced sample was blood, either unsorted or a sorted T cell fraction (not recorded which). The V gene is TRBV12-3 or TRBV12-4 and the J gene is TRBJ2-2, with 8 middle bases fitting TRBD2. The DNA sequence reads TGTGCCAGCACTTTGGCGGGGGGATATACCGGGGAGCTGTTTTTT. Its product reads: CASTLAGGYTGELFF.